These 24 T cell receptor beta chains came from one sample sequenced in a study of shared clonotypes between healthy human individuals. CD45RO-negative cells were positively selected for CCR7, leaving out terminally differentiated effector memory CD45RA+ cells. The assay was immunoSEQ multiplex PCR, and TCRdb's table has in-frame clones only and misses some. This sample has around 700,000 clones, with 92% found just once. Sequences were obtained from naive CD8+ T cells sorted from blood. The origin of the receptors is a man younger than 40 in good health.

The V call is TRBV19, the J call TRBJ2-7; D gene ambiguous. Looked up from germline, CDR1 is LNHDA and CDR2 is SQIVND (reference sequence). V was pared by 0 bases and J by 0 bases, with 9 bases between. The CDR3 extends over 15 amino acids. The CDR3 is CASSIDRRYSYEQYF. CDR3 nucleotides: TGTGCCAGTAGTATAGACCGCCGCTACTCCTACGAGCAGTACTTC. Full variable domain (rest looked up from reference TRBV19 and TRBJ2-7): DGGITQSPKYLFRKEGQNVTLSCEQNLNHDAMYWYRQDPGQGLRLIYYSQIVNDFQKGDIAEGYSVSREKKESFPLTVTSAQKNPTAFYLCASSIDRRYSYEQYFGPGTRLTVT.

The DNA for the CDR3 is TGTGCCAGCAGTGTGTCCCGGGGGTATAGCAATCAGCCCCAGCATTTT. This encodes CASSVSRGYSNQPQHF. This rearrangement joins TRBV2 to TRBJ1-5, with D perhaps TRBD1 (5 bases). Between the trimmed V and J ends, which lost 4 bases and 0 bases, there was a span of 13 bases. The CDR3 length is 16 residues. Germline values: CDR1 SNHLY, CDR2 FYNNEI.

The chain has TRBV2 and TRBJ2-6, with 8 nucleotides matching TRBD1. V gave up 10 bases and J gave up 0 bases; unmatched junction bases: 8. This CDR3 has 16 amino acids. The germline V gene has CDR1 SNHLY and CDR2 FYNNEI. The CDR3 bases are TGTGCCACCCGGGACAGGTCTAGCTCTGGGGCCAACGTCCTGACTTTC. It translates to CATRDRSSSGANVLTF.

The rearrangement links TRBV28 to TRBJ2-7; a possible D gene is TRBD1 (5 bases). CDR1 MDHEN and CDR2 SYDVKM come from the germline V gene. V lost 6 bases and J lost 7, with 13 bases in between. This CDR3 has 12 residues. The CDR3 sequence: CASSDSFREQYF. The DNA for the CDR3 is TGTGCCAGCAGCGACAGTTTTAGGGAGCAGTACTTC.

This clone was observed a single time. This chain uses TRBV7-6 with TRBJ1-2; TRBD1 might be the D (5 bases). The length of the CDR3 is 16 residues. Germline values: CDR1 SGHVS, CDR2 FNYEAQ. The germline V and J ends were trimmed by 5 bases and 2 bases, with 18 bases remaining between them. In DNA form, the CDR3 reads TGTGCCAGCAGCAACGACCTTAGGGGAGAAAACTATGGCTACACCTTC. Amino acid sequence: CASSNDLRGENYGYTF.

Only one count was recorded for this clone. V gene TRBV13 combines with J gene TRBJ2-1; 8 nucleotides align to TRBD2. J was trimmed by 7 bases and V by 3 bases; bases with no gene match: 5. CDR1 and CDR2 (germline): PRHDT, FYEKMQ (reference sequence). This CDR3 is built from 14 residues. For the CDR3, the DNA is TGTGCCAGCAGCTTTAGCGGGATTGAAAATGAGCAGTTCTTC. This sequence encodes CASSFSGIENEQFF.

V and J are TRBV7-9 and TRBJ2-1, with D hard to call. Germline CDR1 and CDR2: SEHNR and FQNEAQ (reference sequence). The CDR3 sequence is 17 residues long. V lost 5 bases to trimming and J lost 1 base, with 18 bases between them. This CDR3 is CASSPRLADLSYNEQFF. Here the CDR3 DNA reads TGTGCCAGCAGCCCTCGTTTGGCGGACCTTTCCTACAATGAGCAGTTCTTC.

The chain carries TRBV27 and TRBJ1-2; D call uncertain. V dropped 0 bases and J dropped 8 bases, with 10 bases sitting between them. The CDR3 consists of 13 residues. CDR1 and CDR2 from the germline V gene are MNHEY and SMNVEV (reference sequence). The CDR3 DNA reads TGTGCCAGCAGTTTATCGGGGAACAGAGGCTACACCTTC. Translated: CASSLSGNRGYTF.

CDR3 nucleotides: TGTGCCAGCACCCAGCGCACAGATACGCAGTATTTT. As protein: CASTQRTDTQYF. This chain connects TRBV7-9 to TRBJ2-3; unclear D gene. The germline V gene has CDR1 SEHNR and CDR2 FQNEAQ (reference sequence). V lost 7 bases, J lost 1 base, and 6 bases lay in between. This CDR3 has 12 residues.

The chain employs TRBV6-1 and TRBJ2-1, with 11 bases that match TRBD1. The CDR3 totals 14 residues. With 8 bases clipped from V and 2 bases from J, the junction kept 2 bases outside the gene matches. In germline, CDR1 is MNHNS, CDR2 SASEGT. The CDR3 DNA reads TGTGCCAGCCGGGGACAGGGGGCCTACAATGAGCAGTTCTTC. Protein: CASRGQGAYNEQFF.

This chain connects TRBV19 to TRBJ2-3; unclear D gene. V lost 2 bases and J lost 0, with 9 bases in between. CDR3 length equals 15 residues. From germline, CDR1 is LNHDA and CDR2 SQIVND (reference sequence). CDR3 sequence: CASSIMLSSTDTQYF. DNA of the CDR3: TGTGCCAGTAGTATAATGCTGTCTAGCACAGATACGCAGTATTTT.

The V gene is TRBV27, the J gene TRBJ2-1; the match to TRBD2 covers 7 bases. V dropped 0 bases and J dropped 4; count of bases not matched to a gene: 15. Germline V gives CDR1 MNHEY, CDR2 SMNVEV (reference sequence). This CDR3 has 19 residues. The CDR3 DNA reads as TGTGCCAGCAGTTTATCCTACAACGGTGGGAGCGGGGATTACAATGAGCAGTTCTTC. Translating gives CASSLSYNGGSGDYNEQFF.

This clone was detected only a few times. The chain employs TRBV28 and TRBJ2-7, with unresolved D. The germline V gene encodes CDR1 MDHEN and CDR2 SYDVKM. The CDR3 has 12 amino acids. V shed 5 bases and J shed 3 bases, with 8 bases lying between them. In DNA form, the CDR3 reads TGTGCCAGCAGTATAGACGGCTACGAGCAGTACTTC. Translated, it gives CASSIDGYEQYF. The whole variable domain, remainder taken from reference TRBV28 and TRBJ2-7, is DVKVTQSSRYLVKRTGEKVFLECVQDMDHENMFWYRQDPGLGLRLIYFSYDVKMKEKGDIPEGYSVSREKKERFSLILESASTNQTSMYLCASSIDGYEQYFGPGTRLTVT.

The chain joins TRBV10-3 to TRBJ2-1, with 14 bases fitting TRBD2. Trimming cost V 11 bases and J 6 bases; bases outside gene matches: 6. Germline-derived CDR1 and CDR2 are ENHRY and SYGVKD. The CDR3 runs 14 residues. The CDR3 DNA is TGTGCCGCCCAGACTAGCGGGGGGGCCAATGAGCAGTTCTTC. This gives the protein CAAQTSGGANEQFF.

This clone was counted only a few times. The CDR3 nucleotides are TGTGCCAGCAGTTCCTACTGGGGGGTGGACGAGCAGTTCTTC. Translation gives CASSSYWGVDEQFF. The chain has TRBV6-6 and TRBJ2-1; D is possibly TRBD2 (6 bases). The V gene's germline CDR1 is MNHNY and CDR2 SVGAGI (reference sequence). The CDR3 runs to 14 residues. The V end was cut by 4 bases, the J end by 10 bases, with 17 bases between.

The chain is built from TRBV4-1 and TRBJ2-5, with a tentative D call TRBD1 (5 bases). CDR3 size: 15 residues. Trimming cost V 1 base and J 5 bases, with 14 bases left between them. The germline CDR1 and CDR2 sequences are MGHRA and YSYEKL. CDR3 DNA: TGCGCCAGCAGCCAAGGTCCAGGGTTGAGGGAGACCCAGTACTTC. It encodes CASSQGPGLRETQYF.

The chain combines TRBV7-9 with TRBJ2-5, with 9 positions matching TRBD2. V shed 10 bases and J 0 bases; nucleotides not matched to a gene: 9. The CDR3 covers 15 residues. The germline gives CDR1 SEHNR, CDR2 FQNEAQ (reference sequence). The CDR3: CATAVAGAYQETQYF. In nucleotides, the CDR3 is TGTGCCACCGCGGTAGCGGGGGCATACCAAGAGACCCAGTACTTC.

This clone was seen only once. The chain joins TRBV27 to TRBJ2-7; no clear D gene. With 8 bases removed from V and 2 bases from J, the gap between germline ends came to 13 bases. The germline V gene encodes CDR1 MNHEY and CDR2 SMNVEV (reference sequence). CDR3 length equals 13 residues. In DNA form, the CDR3 reads TGTGCCAGCTCATGGGGTCTTACCTACGAGCAGTACTTC. It codes for CASSWGLTYEQYF.

This chain joins TRBV27 and TRBJ2-5; the D call may be TRBD1 or TRBD2 (5 bases each). The CDR3 length is 15 residues. CDR1 is MNHEY, CDR2 SMNVEV, per germline (reference sequence). The ends were cut back, 1 base at V and 2 bases at J, with 11 bases in the middle. CDR3 protein: CASSLWGSLQETQYF. In DNA form, the CDR3 reads TGTGCCAGCAGTTTATGGGGGTCCCTACAAGAGACCCAGTACTTC.

The chain carries TRBV2 and TRBJ2-7, with D perhaps TRBD1 (5 bases). Trimming cost V 6 bases and J 2 bases, with 17 bases left between them. The germline CDR1 and CDR2 sequences are SNHLY and FYNNEI. CDR3 length: 15 amino acids. This chain's CDR3 is CASRPSIGATYEQYF. The CDR3 region has the DNA TGTGCCAGCAGGCCTTCGATAGGGGCCACCTACGAGCAGTACTTC. The full variable domain, in which reference TRBV2 and TRBJ2-7 provide the parts outside the CDR3, is EPEVTQTPSHQVTQMGQEVILRCVPISNHLYFYWYRQILGQKVEFLVSFYNNEISEKSEIFDDQFSVERPDGSNFTLKIRSTKLEDSAMYFCASRPSIGATYEQYFGPGTRLTVT.

A single count supports this clone. V is TRBV11-2 and J is TRBJ2-7; D ambiguous. The CDR3 loop spans 19 amino acids. Germline loops: CDR1 SGHAT, CDR2 FQNNGV. V was pared by 5 bases and J by 3 bases, with 29 bases between. CDR3 DNA sequence: TGTGCCAGCAGCCCCGAGAGCTGGGTTGAGGACCACCATGGCTACGAGCAGTACTTC. Translating it yields CASSPESWVEDHHGYEQYF.

V is TRBV6-4 and J is TRBJ1-2; D is uncertain. The V and J ends lost 11 bases and 8 bases respectively, with 12 bases between them. The CDR3 has 10 residues. Germline V CDR1 and CDR2: MRHNA, SNTAGT. CDR3 loop: CAREVAGYTF. As DNA, the CDR3 is TGTGCCCGAGAGGTGGCGGGCTACACCTTC.

Only one count was recorded for this clone. The chain couples TRBV2 to TRBJ2-7; tentatively, D is TRBD1 or TRBD2 (5 bases each). This CDR3 region has 11 residues. Trimming shortened V by 8 bases and J by 4 bases, and 9 bases separated the two germline ends. Germline CDR1 reads SNHLY; CDR2 reads FYNNEI. In DNA form, the CDR3 reads TGTGCCAGCGGGGGACGGTACGAGCAGTACTTC. Protein sequence: CASGGRYEQYF.

The CDR3 DNA reads TGTGCCAGTAGTTTCGGCCCGGGAGGGCAGGACAATGAGCAGTTCTTC. Amino acids: CASSFGPGGQDNEQFF. The genes are TRBV19 and TRBJ2-1; 8 bases are shared with TRBD2. Germline-derived CDR1 and CDR2 are LNHDA and SQIVND (reference sequence). The length of the CDR3 is 16 residues. V trimming: 5 bases; J trimming: 5 bases; junction bases outside the gene matches: 11. The variable domain in full, completed from reference TRBV19 and TRBJ2-1, reads DGGITQSPKYLFRKEGQNVTLSCEQNLNHDAMYWYRQDPGQGLRLIYYSQIVNDFQKGDIAEGYSVSREKKESFPLTVTSAQKNPTAFYLCASSFGPGGQDNEQFFGPGTRLTVL.